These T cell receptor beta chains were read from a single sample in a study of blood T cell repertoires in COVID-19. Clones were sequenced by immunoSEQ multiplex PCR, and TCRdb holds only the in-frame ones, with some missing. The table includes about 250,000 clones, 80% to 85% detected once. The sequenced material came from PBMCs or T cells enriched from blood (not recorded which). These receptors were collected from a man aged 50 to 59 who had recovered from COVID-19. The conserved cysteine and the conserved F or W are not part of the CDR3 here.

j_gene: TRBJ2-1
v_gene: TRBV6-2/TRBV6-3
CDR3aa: ASSVPGLRNEQF

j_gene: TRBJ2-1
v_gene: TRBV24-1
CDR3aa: ATSDLRGNEQF

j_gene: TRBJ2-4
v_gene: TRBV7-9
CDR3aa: ASSKDRGPLSGDIQY

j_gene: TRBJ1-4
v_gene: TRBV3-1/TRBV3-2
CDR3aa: ASSRRTGINEKLF

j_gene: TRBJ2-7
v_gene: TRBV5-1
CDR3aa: ASSHPTGDYEQY

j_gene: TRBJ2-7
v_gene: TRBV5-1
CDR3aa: VSSSAPSGQAYEQY

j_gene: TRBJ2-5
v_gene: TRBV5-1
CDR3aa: ATRGGPNAETQY

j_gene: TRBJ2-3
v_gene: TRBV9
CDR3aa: ASSQRGARGDTQY

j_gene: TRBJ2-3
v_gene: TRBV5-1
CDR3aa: ASSLGQGIRTDTQY

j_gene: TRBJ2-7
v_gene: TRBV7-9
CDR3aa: ASSLRGSYEQY

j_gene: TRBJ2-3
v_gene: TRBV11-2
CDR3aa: ASSPYRGRLTDTQY

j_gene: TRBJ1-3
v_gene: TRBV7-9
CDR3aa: ASSSGGDGNTIY

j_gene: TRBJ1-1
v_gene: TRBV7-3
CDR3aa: ASSRFRGSLAEAF

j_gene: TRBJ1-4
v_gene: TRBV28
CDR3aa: ASSRKKTGATNEKLF

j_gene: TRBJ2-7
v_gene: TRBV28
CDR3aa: ASRTQAYEQY

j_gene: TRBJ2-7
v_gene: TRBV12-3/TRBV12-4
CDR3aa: ASSLSGMDEQY

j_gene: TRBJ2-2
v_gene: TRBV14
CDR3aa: ASSPGGAGVAGELF

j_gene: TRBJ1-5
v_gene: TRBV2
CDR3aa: ASSDNSNQPQH

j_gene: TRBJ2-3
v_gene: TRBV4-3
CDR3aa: ASSQDLAGGSDTQY

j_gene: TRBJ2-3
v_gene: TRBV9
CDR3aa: ASSVRGGGEADTQY

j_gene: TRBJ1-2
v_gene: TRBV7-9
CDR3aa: ASSLGAGQVDGYT

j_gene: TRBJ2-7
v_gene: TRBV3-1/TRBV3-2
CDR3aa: ASSQAVGPTYEQY

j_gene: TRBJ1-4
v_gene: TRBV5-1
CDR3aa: ASSLADSFNEKLF

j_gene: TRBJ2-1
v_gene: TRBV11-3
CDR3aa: ASNRGLVGYNEQF

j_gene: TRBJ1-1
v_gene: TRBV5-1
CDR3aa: ASRTLYRGGNTEAF

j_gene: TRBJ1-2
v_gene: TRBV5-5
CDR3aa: ASSLQTGVNYGYT

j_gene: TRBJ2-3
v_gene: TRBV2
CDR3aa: ASSKLAGGPDTQY

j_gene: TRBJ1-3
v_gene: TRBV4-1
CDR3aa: ASSHPTTGGKGNTIY

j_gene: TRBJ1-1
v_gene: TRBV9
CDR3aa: ASGPGIMNTEAF

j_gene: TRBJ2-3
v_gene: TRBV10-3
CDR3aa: ATFPRGLAGASTDTQY

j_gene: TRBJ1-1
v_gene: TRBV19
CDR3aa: ASSTKHRGRSTEAF

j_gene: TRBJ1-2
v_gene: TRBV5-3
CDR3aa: ARSLLLSDGYT

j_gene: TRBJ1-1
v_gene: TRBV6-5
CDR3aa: ASSSRTATTEAF

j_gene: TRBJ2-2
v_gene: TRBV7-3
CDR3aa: ASSLMGPSAALF

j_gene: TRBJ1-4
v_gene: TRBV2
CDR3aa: ASTGTGRGEKLF

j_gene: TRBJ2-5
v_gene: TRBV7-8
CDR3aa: ASTPWAGGQETQY

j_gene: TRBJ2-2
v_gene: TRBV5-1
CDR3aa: ASSGSGVNTGELF

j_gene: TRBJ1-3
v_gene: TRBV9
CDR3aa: ASSDRQSSGNTIY

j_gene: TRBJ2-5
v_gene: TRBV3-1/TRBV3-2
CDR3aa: ASSHLETQY

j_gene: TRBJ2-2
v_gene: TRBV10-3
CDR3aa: AISYLEYGELF

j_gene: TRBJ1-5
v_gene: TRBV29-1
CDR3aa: SVEFGGRGQPQH

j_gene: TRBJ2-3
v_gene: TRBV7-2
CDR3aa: ASSLGLALDTQY

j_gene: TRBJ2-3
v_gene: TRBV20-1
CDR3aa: SAEQRDTQY

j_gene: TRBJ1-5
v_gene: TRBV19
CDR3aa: ASSQGQTNNQPQH

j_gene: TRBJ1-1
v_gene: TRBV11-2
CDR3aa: ASSSRGQGGREAF

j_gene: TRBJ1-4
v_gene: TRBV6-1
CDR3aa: ASSAVGLNFATNEKLF

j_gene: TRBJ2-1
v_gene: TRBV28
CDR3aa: ASSRDRAYNEQF

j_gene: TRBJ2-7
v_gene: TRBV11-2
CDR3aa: ASSPHRTVYSSSYEQY

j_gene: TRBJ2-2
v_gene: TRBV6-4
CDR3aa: ASSTTGNTGELF

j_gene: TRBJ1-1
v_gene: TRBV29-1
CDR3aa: SVLGSNTEAF

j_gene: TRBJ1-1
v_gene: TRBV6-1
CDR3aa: ASSDTWTAVSF